This T cell receptor (beta chain) originates from a study of cytotoxic CD8 clonotypes in ibrutinib-treated CLL. Study context: Mean values per sample were a few hundred thousand productive templates and roughly 90,000 productive rearrangements. Study-wide points: Clonality measured at baseline exceeded age-matched healthy donors, tracking circulating CD8+ T-cell counts. Ibrutinib response saw clonality rise, and progression saw it return toward baseline. Under treatment, the uncommon public clonotypes either contracted or remained stable.

TCRdb keeps only in-frame clones here, not all; method: immunoSEQ multiplex PCR. The data hold some 93,000 clones, with roughly 80% observed a single time. The CDR3 length is 11 residues. V shed 6 bases and J shed 6 bases, with 5 bases lying between them. Germline V CDR1 and CDR2: MDHEN, SYDVKM. A word on this clone: The antigen remains unidentified.

The rearrangement joins TRBV28 to TRBJ2-2; D gene unclear. The specimen was PBMCs, collected after 12 months of ibrutinib treatment. The receptor's source is a human donor with chronic lymphocytic leukemia. CDR3 coding DNA: TGTGCCAGCAGGTGGGCCGGGGAGCTGTTTTTT. This translates into CASRWAGELFF. Full variable domain (missing parts from reference TRBV28 and TRBJ2-2): DVKVTQSSRYLVKRTGEKVFLECVQDMDHENMFWYRQDPGLGLRLIYFSYDVKMKEKGDIPEGYSVSREKKERFSLILESASTNQTSMYLCASRWAGELFFGEGSRLTVL.